This T cell receptor beta chain was sequenced during a study of OX40 agonist ivuxolimab in advanced cancers. V lost 7 bases and J 7 bases, leaving 10 bases between the germline ends. Germline assignment: CDR1 WNHNN and CDR2 SYGVQD (reference sequence). This CDR3 has 12 amino acids. Method: immunoSEQ multiplex PCR; TCRdb's copy keeps in-frame clones and lacks some. The table lists tens of thousands of clones, roughly 88% of them singletons. V and J are TRBV10-1 and TRBJ1-4; D may be TRBD1 (6 bases). The TCR comes from an adult with an advanced solid tumor such as melanoma, head and neck, liver or kidney cancer. The specimen comprised CD4+ or CD8+ T cells sorted from blood, sampled in a trial of the OX40 agonist ivuxolimab. In nucleotides, the CDR3 is TGCGCCAGCATAGGGGGGGGTGAAAAACTGTTTTTT. This codes for CASIGGGEKLFF.